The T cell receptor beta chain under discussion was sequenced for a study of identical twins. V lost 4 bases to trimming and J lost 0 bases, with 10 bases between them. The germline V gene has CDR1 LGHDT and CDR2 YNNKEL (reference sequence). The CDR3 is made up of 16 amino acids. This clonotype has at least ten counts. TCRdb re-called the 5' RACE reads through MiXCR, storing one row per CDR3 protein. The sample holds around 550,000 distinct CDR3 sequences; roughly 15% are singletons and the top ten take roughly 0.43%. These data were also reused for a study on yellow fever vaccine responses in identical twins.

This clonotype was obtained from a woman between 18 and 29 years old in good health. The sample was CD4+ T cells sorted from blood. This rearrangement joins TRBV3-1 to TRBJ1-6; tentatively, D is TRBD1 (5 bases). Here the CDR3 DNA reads TGTGCCAGCAGCCGACTAGACAGCTCCTATAATTCACCCCTCCACTTT. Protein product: CASSRLDSSYNSPLHF.